This TCR beta chain derives from a study of monozygotic twins with inflammatory bowel disease. Study observations and caveats: Among T cells, the various subtypes were not distinguishable.

Germline loops: CDR1 SGHKS, CDR2 YYEKEE (reference sequence). The CDR3 has 14 amino acids. Using TCRalpha and TCRbeta cDNA, the researchers carried out two nested PCRs that lasted roughly 16 and 10 cycles. TCRdb reanalyzed the 5' RACE reads, giving one entry per CDR3 protein sequence and no DNA. The sample features about 210,000 distinct CDR3 sequences, with 7.5% to 8% in its top ten. Comments on this clonotype: The antigen is not known.

V usage is TRBV5-5 and J usage is TRBJ2-1; the D call of TRBD2 rests on TCRdb alone, since no DNA is present to check it. The material sequenced was blood. This TCR was recovered from a human donor with ulcerative colitis or Crohn's disease, or a healthy co-twin of an affected twin (not recorded which). The CDR3 protein is CASRPGLGDNEQFF.